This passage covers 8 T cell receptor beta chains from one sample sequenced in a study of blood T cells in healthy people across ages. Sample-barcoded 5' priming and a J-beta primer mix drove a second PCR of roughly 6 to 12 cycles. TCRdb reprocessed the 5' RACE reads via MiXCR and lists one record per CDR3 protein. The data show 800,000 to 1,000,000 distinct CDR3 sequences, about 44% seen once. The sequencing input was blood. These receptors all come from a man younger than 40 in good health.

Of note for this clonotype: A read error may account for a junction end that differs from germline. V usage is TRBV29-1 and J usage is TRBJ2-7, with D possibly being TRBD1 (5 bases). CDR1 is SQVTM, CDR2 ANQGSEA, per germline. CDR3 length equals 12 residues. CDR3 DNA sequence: TGCAGCGTTAAACAGGAGTCCTACGGGCAGTACTTC. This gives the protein CSVKQESYGQYF.

The CDR3 loop is CASSLAETVRPGYTF. CDR3 in DNA: TGTGCCAGCAGCTTAGCGGAGACAGTTAGACCTGGCTACACCTTC. This sequence joins TRBV7-2 and TRBJ1-2; D is perhaps TRBD1 (5 bases). This CDR3 contains 15 residues. With 0 bases removed from V and 7 bases from J, the gap between germline ends came to 15 bases. From germline, CDR1 is SGHTA and CDR2 FQGNSA.

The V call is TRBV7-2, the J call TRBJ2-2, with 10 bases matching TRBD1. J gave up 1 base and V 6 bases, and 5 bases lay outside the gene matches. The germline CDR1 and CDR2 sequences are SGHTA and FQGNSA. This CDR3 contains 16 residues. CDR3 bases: TGTGCCAGCAGGACAGGGGGCGGATTGAACACCGGGGAGCTGTTTTTT. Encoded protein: CASRTGGGLNTGELFF.

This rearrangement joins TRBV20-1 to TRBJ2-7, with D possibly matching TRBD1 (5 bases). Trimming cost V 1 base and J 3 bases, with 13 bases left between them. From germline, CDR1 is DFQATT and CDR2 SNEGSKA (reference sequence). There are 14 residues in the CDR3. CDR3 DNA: TGCAGTGCTAGAGTTCCGGGCCAGGGCTACGAGCAGTACTTC. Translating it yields CSARVPGQGYEQYF.

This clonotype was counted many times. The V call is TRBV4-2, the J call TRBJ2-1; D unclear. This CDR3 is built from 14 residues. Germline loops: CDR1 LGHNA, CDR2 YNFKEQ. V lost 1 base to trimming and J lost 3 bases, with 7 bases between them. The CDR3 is CASSQVKDYNEQFF. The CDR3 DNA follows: TGTGCCAGCAGCCAAGTTAAGGACTACAATGAGCAGTTCTTC.

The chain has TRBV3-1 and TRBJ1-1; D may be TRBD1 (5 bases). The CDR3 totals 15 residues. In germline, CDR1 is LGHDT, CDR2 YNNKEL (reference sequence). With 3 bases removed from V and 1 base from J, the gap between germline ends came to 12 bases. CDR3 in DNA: TGTGCCAGCAGCCACTCCGGGACGGAGAACACTGAAGCTTTCTTT. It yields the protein CASSHSGTENTEAFF.

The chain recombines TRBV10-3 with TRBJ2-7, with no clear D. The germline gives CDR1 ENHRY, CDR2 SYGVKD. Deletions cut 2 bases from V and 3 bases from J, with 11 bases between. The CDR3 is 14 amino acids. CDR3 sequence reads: CAISEARANYEQYF. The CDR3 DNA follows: TGTGCCATCAGTGAGGCCCGGGCCAACTACGAGCAGTACTTC.

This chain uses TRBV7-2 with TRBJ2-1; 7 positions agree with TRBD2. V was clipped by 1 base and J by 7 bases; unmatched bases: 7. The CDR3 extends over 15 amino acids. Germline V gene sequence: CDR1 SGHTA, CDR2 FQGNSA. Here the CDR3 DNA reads TGTGCCAGCAGCTTAGGGGGGGGAAGGAGTAATGAGCAGTTCTTC. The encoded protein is CASSLGGGRSNEQFF. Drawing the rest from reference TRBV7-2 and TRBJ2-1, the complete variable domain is GAGVSQSPSNKVTEKGKDVELRCDPISGHTALYWYRQSLGQGLEFLIYFQGNSAPDKSGLPSDRFSAERTGGSVSTLTIQRTQQEDSAVYLCASSLGGGRSNEQFFGPGTRLTVL.